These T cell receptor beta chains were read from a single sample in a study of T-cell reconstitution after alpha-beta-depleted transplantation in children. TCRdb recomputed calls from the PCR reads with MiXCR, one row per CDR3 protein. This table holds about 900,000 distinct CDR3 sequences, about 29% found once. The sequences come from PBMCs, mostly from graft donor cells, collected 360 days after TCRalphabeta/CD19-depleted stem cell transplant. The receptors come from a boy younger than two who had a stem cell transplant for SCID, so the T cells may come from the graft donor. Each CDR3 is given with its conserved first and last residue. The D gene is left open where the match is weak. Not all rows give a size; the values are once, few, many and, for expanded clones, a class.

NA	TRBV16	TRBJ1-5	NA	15	TGTGCCAGCAGCCAGTCCAGGGGAAGCAATCAGCCCCAGCATTTT	CASSQSRGSNQPQHF
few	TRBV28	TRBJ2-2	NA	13	TGTGCCAGCAGTTGGCAGTCCACCGGGGAGCTGTTTTTT	CASSWQSTGELFF
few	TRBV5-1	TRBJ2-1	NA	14	TGCGCCAGCAGCTTGGCGGAGAGGTACAATGAGCAGTTCTTC	CASSLAERYNEQFF
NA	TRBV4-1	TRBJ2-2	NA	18	TGCGCCAGCAGCCAAGATCTTGGGGCAGGGTCGGTTAGGCGGGAGCTGTTTTTT	CASSQDLGAGSVRRELFF
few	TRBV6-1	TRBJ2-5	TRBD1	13	TGTGCCAGCAGAACAGGGGGCGCAGAGACCCAGTACTTC	CASRTGGAETQYF
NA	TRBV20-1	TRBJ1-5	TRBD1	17	TGCAGTGCTAGAGAGACAGGGGTCTCAGGGTTGAATCAGCCCCAGCATTTT	CSARETGVSGLNQPQHF
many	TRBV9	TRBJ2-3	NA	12	TGTGCCAGCAGCATCCCGACAGATACGCAGTATTTT	CASSIPTDTQYF
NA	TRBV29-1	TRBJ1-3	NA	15	TGCAGCGTTGAAGATCGATCTCCCTCGGGAAACACCATATATTTT	CSVEDRSPSGNTIYF
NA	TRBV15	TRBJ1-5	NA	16	TGTGCCACCAGCAGATGGGGGGAAGGGAGCAATCAGCCCCAGCATTTT	CATSRWGEGSNQPQHF
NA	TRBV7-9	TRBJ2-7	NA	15	TGTGCCAGCAGCTTAGGGGTCGTCGGAGGGAGCGAGCAGTACTTC	CASSLGVVGGSEQYF
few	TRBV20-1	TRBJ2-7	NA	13	TGCAGTGCTGCTCGCTGGTGGGGAGGCGAGCAGTACTTC	CSAARWWGGEQYF
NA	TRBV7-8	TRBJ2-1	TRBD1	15	TGTGCCAGCACCCCAACAGGGGGCTTTTACAATGAGCAGTTCTTC	CASTPTGGFYNEQFF
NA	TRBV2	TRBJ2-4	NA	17	TGTGCCAGCAAAGGTCGGGAGATTGGGAAGGCCAAAAACATTCAGTACTTC	CASKGREIGKAKNIQYF
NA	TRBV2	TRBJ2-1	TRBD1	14	TGTGCCAGCGCCAGACAGGGAAGCCACAATGAGCAGTTCTTC	CASARQGSHNEQFF
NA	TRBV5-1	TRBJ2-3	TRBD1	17	TGCGCCAGCAGCTTGGGCCGGAGGACAGGGCCGATAGATACGCAGTATTTT	CASSLGRRTGPIDTQYF
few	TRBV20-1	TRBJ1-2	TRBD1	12	TGCAGTGCTAGCGACAGGGGGCCTGGCTACACCTTC	CSASDRGPGYTF
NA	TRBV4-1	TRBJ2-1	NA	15	TGCGCCAGCAGCCAAGATTCGGGCAGAGACAATGAGCAGTTCTTC	CASSQDSGRDNEQFF
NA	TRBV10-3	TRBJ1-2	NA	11	TGTGCCATCAGTGGAGGGAATGGCTACACCTTC	CAISGGNGYTF
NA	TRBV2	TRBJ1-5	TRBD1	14	TGTGCCAGCGGACAGGGATTGGGAAATCAGCCCCAGCATTTT	CASGQGLGNQPQHF
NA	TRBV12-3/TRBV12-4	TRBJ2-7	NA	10	TGTGCCAGCGCAAACTACGAGCAGTACTTC	CASANYEQYF
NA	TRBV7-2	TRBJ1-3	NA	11	TGTGCCAGCAGCTTAAGTACGGCCATATATTTT	CASSLSTAIYF
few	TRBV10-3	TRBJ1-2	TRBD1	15	TGTGCCATCAGTGAGTCGGACAGGCGATACGGGGGCTACACCTTC	CAISESDRRYGGYTF
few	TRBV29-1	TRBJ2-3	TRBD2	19	TGCAGCGTTGAAGGTCGTGGAGCTAGCGGGGGGGGAATGACAGATACGCAGTATTTT	CSVEGRGASGGGMTDTQYF
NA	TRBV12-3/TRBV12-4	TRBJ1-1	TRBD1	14	TGTGCCAGCAGGTACAGGGGGCCGCCTTATGAAGCTTTCTTT	CASRYRGPPYEAFF
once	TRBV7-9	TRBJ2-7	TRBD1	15	TGTGCCAGCCAAGAAACAGGGGCGAGCTCCTACGAGCAGTACTTC	CASQETGASSYEQYF
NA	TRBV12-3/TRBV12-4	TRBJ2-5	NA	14	TGTGCCAGCAGTCGGATACAGGGTGAAGAGACCCAGTACTTC	CASSRIQGEETQYF
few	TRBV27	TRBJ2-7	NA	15	TGTGCCAGCAGTTTATTCTCTAGGATAGCTAACGAGCAGTACTTC	CASSLFSRIANEQYF
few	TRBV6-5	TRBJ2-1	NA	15	TGTGCCAGCAGTTACGAGGGGGGGAGGCCCAATGAGCAGTTCTTC	CASSYEGGRPNEQFF
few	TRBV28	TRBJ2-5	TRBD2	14	TGTGCCAGCAGTGGCGGGGGGGCCGGGGAGACCCAGTACTTC	CASSGGGAGETQYF
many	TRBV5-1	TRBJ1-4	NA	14	TGTGCCAGCAGTTTGCTTGCAACTAATGAAAAACTGTTTTTT	CASSLLATNEKLFF
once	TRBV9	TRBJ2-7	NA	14	TGTGCCAGCAGCATGGGGGACGTCGAGGTCAAGCAGTACTTC	CASSMGDVEVKQYF
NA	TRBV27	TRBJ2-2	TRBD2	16	TGTGCCAGCAGTTTATACGGCGGGAGGGCCGCCGGGGAGCTGTTTTTT	CASSLYGGRAAGELFF
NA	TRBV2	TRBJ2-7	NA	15	TGTGCCAGCAGTGCTCCGGGACACGTATCCTACGAGCAGTACTTC	CASSAPGHVSYEQYF
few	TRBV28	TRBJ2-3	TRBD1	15	TGTGCCAGCAGAGCAGGGGGCTGGGGCACAGATACGCAGTATTTT	CASRAGGWGTDTQYF
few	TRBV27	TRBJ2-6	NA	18	TGTGCCAGCAGTTTATCAGCGAGAACCCGACCTGGGGCCAACGTCCTGACTTTC	CASSLSARTRPGANVLTF